A selection of T cell receptor beta chains follows, all from one sample in a study of blood T cell repertoires in COVID-19. Measured with immunoSEQ multiplex PCR; TCRdb has only the in-frame clones, and not every one. Of fewer than 250,000 clones in the sample, roughly 83% are singletons; the top ten hold roughly 1.9%. Source material: PBMCs or T cells enriched from blood (not recorded which). These receptors originate from a woman between 45 and 65 years old who had recovered from COVID-19. The CDR3 runs from the conserved cysteine through the conserved F or W. D genes are given only for firm matches. Clone size is not always given. Where it is, it says once, few, many or a class for expanded clones.

v_gene	d_gene	abundance	j_gene	CDR3aa	CDR3nt
TRBV20-1	NA	NA	TRBJ2-7	CSARSYEQYF	TGCAGTGCTCGCTCCTACGAGCAGTACTTC
TRBV5-1	TRBD1	NA	TRBJ1-1	CASRISGTGVNTEAFF	TGCGCCAGCAGAATCTCCGGGACAGGAGTGAACACTGAAGCTTTCTTT
TRBV4-2	NA	NA	TRBJ2-2	CASSQDRLARVPTGELFF	TGTGCCAGCAGCCAAGATAGGCTAGCTAGGGTCCCCACCGGGGAGCTGTTTTTT
TRBV11-2	NA	NA	TRBJ1-2	CASSLLASSTAYGYTF	TGTGCCAGCAGCTTACTAGCATCCTCCACGGCGTATGGCTACACCTTC
TRBV19	TRBD2	NA	TRBJ2-2	CASKGLASNTGELFF	TGTGCCAGCAAGGGACTAGCGTCGAACACCGGGGAGCTGTTTTTT
TRBV27	TRBD2	once	TRBJ2-7	CASSPGGTSVYEQYF	TGTGCCAGCAGTCCCGGGGGGACTAGCGTCTACGAGCAGTACTTC
TRBV2	TRBD1	NA	TRBJ1-5	CASSEITGGIQPQHF	TGTGCCAGCAGTGAAATCACAGGGGGAATTCAGCCCCAGCATTTT
TRBV6-4	TRBD1	NA	TRBJ2-1	CASSPDRGPYNEQFF	TGTGCCAGCAGCCCCGACAGGGGCCCCTACAATGAGCAGTTCTTC
TRBV10-3	TRBD2	NA	TRBJ2-3	CAISPGTSGGLSTDTQYF	TGTGCCATCAGCCCCGGGACTAGCGGGGGCCTTAGCACAGATACGCAGTATTTT
TRBV4-1	NA	NA	TRBJ1-6	CASSQDQASPLHF	TGCGCCAGCAGCCAAGACCAAGCTTCACCCCTCCACTTT
TRBV28	TRBD1	NA	TRBJ1-2	CASSFSTGLGYGYTF	TGTGCCAGCAGTTTCTCGACAGGGCTGGGATATGGCTACACCTTC
TRBV19	NA	NA	TRBJ1-1	CASSARDGGFEAFF	TGTGCCAGTAGTGCCCGGGACGGGGGATTTGAAGCTTTCTTT
TRBV7-2	NA	NA	TRBJ2-7	CASSLGSGYAYEQYF	TGTGCCAGCAGCTTAGGTTCGGGGTATGCCTACGAGCAGTACTTC
TRBV30	NA	NA	TRBJ1-5	CAWSTSVGGGNQPQHF	TGTGCCTGGAGTACCTCGGTCGGGGGGGGAAATCAGCCCCAGCATTTT
TRBV7-2	NA	NA	TRBJ2-7	CASSFAGGSSYEQYF	TGTGCCAGCAGCTTTGCCGGGGGAAGCTCCTACGAGCAGTACTTC
TRBV19	TRBD1	NA	TRBJ1-5	CASSVYQGDQPQHF	TGTGCCAGTAGTGTCTACCAGGGGGATCAGCCCCAGCATTTT
TRBV24-1	NA	NA	TRBJ1-2	CATSDFPRSYGYTF	TGTGCCACCAGTGATTTCCCCAGGTCCTATGGCTACACCTTC
TRBV6-2/TRBV6-3	TRBD1	NA	TRBJ1-2	CASSYSTGPYGYTF	TGTGCCAGCAGTTACTCGACAGGGCCCTATGGCTACACCTTC
TRBV18	TRBD1	NA	TRBJ1-2	CASSPPQGAGGYTF	TGTGCCAGCTCACCACCGCAGGGGGCGGGTGGCTACACCTTC
TRBV19	NA	once	TRBJ1-1	CASSIRGNTEAFF	TGTGCCAGTAGTATAAGAGGGAACACTGAAGCTTTCTTT
TRBV23-1	NA	NA	TRBJ1-1	CASIKAFF	TGCGCCAGCATCAAAGCTTTCTTT
TRBV2	NA	NA	TRBJ2-1	CASSEQGYEQFF	TGTGCCAGCAGTGAGCAGGGTTATGAGCAGTTCTTC
TRBV7-6	TRBD2	NA	TRBJ2-1	CASSLDAGGLSIEQFF	TGTGCCAGCAGCCTCGATGCGGGGGGCCTCTCAATCGAGCAGTTCTTC
TRBV9	NA	NA	TRBJ1-3	CASSGQEDTIYF	TGTGCCAGCAGCGGACAGGAGGACACCATATATTTT
TRBV6-5	NA	few	TRBJ2-1	CALRLTGSYNEQFF	TGTGCCTTACGGCTTACGGGGAGCTACAATGAGCAGTTCTTC
TRBV6-4	NA	once	TRBJ2-3	CASRGLETDTQYF	TGTGCCAGCAGGGGGCTGGAAACAGATACGCAGTATTTT
TRBV5-5	TRBD1	NA	TRBJ1-5	CASSLGGGASTDQPQHF	TGTGCCAGCAGCTTGGGAGGGGGCGCTTCCACTGACCAGCCCCAGCATTTT
TRBV4-3	NA	NA	TRBJ1-2	CASSQVTGIKDGYTF	TGCGCCAGCAGCCAAGTAACAGGGATTAAGGATGGCTACACCTTC
TRBV29-1	NA	NA	TRBJ2-3	CSVSAGAVTDTQYF	TGCAGCGTTTCGGCGGGGGCCGTCACAGATACGCAGTATTTT
TRBV4-1	TRBD1	NA	TRBJ2-5	CASSQGRSGGAWETQYF	TGCGCCAGCAGCCAAGGCCGATCAGGGGGCGCGTGGGAGACCCAGTACTTC
TRBV11-2	NA	NA	TRBJ2-2	CASSFVNTGELFF	TGTGCCAGCAGCTTCGTGAACACCGGGGAGCTGTTTTTT
TRBV4-1	TRBD2	NA	TRBJ2-1	CASRRTSGVSYNEQFF	TGCGCCAGCAGGCGGACTAGCGGGGTCTCCTACAATGAGCAGTTCTTC
TRBV5-3	TRBD1	once	TRBJ1-2	CARSSNRDRASICYTF	TGTGCCAGAAGCTCAAACCGGGACAGAGCTTCTATTTGCTACACCTTC
TRBV9	TRBD2	once	TRBJ2-3	CASSVTLAGGPEDTQYF	TGTGCCAGCAGCGTCACTCTAGCGGGGGGGCCGGAGGATACGCAGTATTTT
TRBV19	NA	NA	TRBJ2-7	CASSIFDDPSEAYEQYF	TGTGCCAGTAGTATATTCGACGACCCGAGCGAGGCCTACGAGCAGTACTTC
TRBV18	NA	NA	TRBJ2-5	CASSPDLEETQYF	TGTGCCAGCTCACCAGACTTGGAAGAGACCCAGTACTTC
TRBV19	TRBD2	NA	TRBJ2-3	CASGDSGRYTDTQYF	TGTGCCAGTGGAGATAGCGGGAGGTACACAGATACGCAGTATTTT
TRBV7-8	NA	NA	TRBJ2-7	CASSFGTYYEQYF	TGTGCCAGCAGCTTCGGGACTTACTACGAGCAGTACTTC
TRBV7-2	NA	NA	TRBJ1-3	CASSPDSSGNTIYF	TGTGCCAGCAGCCCTGACAGCTCTGGAAACACCATATATTTT
TRBV7-6	TRBD2	once	TRBJ2-3	CASSLGLAGVTDTQYF	TGTGCCAGCAGCTTAGGACTAGCGGGAGTCACAGATACGCAGTATTTT
TRBV5-1	NA	NA	TRBJ1-1	CASSPAGASYSGNTEAFF	TGCGCCAGCAGCCCCGCTGGGGCTTCTTACTCCGGGAACACTGAAGCTTTCTTT
TRBV19	NA	NA	TRBJ1-2	CASSIAGANQGYTF	TGTGCCAGTAGTATCGCGGGGGCGAACCAGGGCTACACCTTC
TRBV2	TRBD2	few	TRBJ2-2	CASGSGTDGELFF	TGTGCCAGCGGAAGCGGGACTGACGGGGAGCTGTTTTTT
TRBV7-9	TRBD1	few	TRBJ1-4	CASQGQLNEKLFF	TGTGCCAGCCAGGGACAGCTTAATGAAAAACTGTTTTTT
TRBV19	TRBD1	NA	TRBJ1-2	CASTKMPGQGVEGYTF	TGTGCCAGTACTAAAATGCCGGGACAGGGGGTCGAGGGCTACACCTTC